This TCR beta chain was found in a study of blood T cell repertoires in COVID-19 (TCRdb year 2020). General notes on the study: Collaborator samples came from the United States, Italy and Spain and covered acute and convalescent phases of COVID-19. The material from the prospective study consisted of cDNA or gDNA derived from T cells, B-cell-depleted T cells, or PBMCs. The dataset comprised deeply sampled blood TCRbeta repertoires from subjects exposed to, actively infected with, or recovered from COVID-19. A freely available public database, intended as a resource for researchers studying the immune response to SARS-CoV-2, is where the repertoires were released. The samples were drawn from the first 160 participants of the ongoing ImmuneRACE study and from over a thousand subjects provided by 6 global collaborators. Sample metadata almost always included a de-identified subject ID, COVID-19 status, age in years and sex. Where available, HLA class I and class II types were taken from metadata supplied by the sample provider and were not determined by assay-based typing.

In the germline V gene, CDR1 corresponds to ENHRY and CDR2 to SYGVKD. The cysteine opens and the phenylalanine closes a CDR3 of 14 amino acids. Only the CDR3 part of the read is kept: 42 bases, read in frame from the first base. Here V drops 5 bases and J drops 5 bases, and the junction holds 8 bases not matched to any gene. What the authors observed across the whole study: The amount of clinical and demographic metadata varied by source and participant and was provided uncurated.

The immunoSEQ Assay, a bias-controlled multiplex PCR, was used to amplify TCRbeta CDR3 regions from genomic DNA. As for the original processing: The number of nucleated cells in each sample was estimated by amplification of reference gene primers within the assay. To quantify the absolute abundance of each unique TCRbeta CDR3 rearrangement, sequence reads were collapsed and filtered. For each sample, productive Simpson clonality was calculated as the square root of Simpson's diversity index over productive rearrangements. In TCRdb, the immuneACCESS table is reduced to in-frame sequences with V and J assigned. These tables do not hold every clone; where another copy was compared, an unresolved V gene accounts for under half, and the others remain unexplained. D and trimming were read from the DNA, whereas the V and J calls and clone size are those reported in that table. In this sample the table shows some 79,000 clones, approximately 90% of which occur a single time. The ten largest clones add up to about 15% of the sample.

Each collaborating institution followed its own protocols to collect whole blood in K2EDTA tubes. Collaborator samples were shipped for TCRbeta analysis as frozen whole blood, isolated PBMCs, or DNA extracted from either sample type. In regard to this clone: Its antigen is not yet known. The record has no base qualities; no much larger clone is one base away.

The sequenced sample was peripheral blood. This receptor was taken from a man aged 65-85 years with active or convalescent COVID-19. In this chain, TRBV10-3 is recombined with TRBJ1-1; TRBD1 lines up with 7 middle nucleotides. CDR3 loop: CAISREQGSTEAFF. The sequenced DNA is TGTGCCATCAGTCGGGAACAGGGGAGTACTGAAGCTTTCTTT.